The 10 T cell receptor beta chains in this list originate from one sample, sequenced in a study of Graves' ophthalmopathy and Graves' hyperthyroidism (dated by TCRdb to about 2018). Sequencing was performed on an Illumina HiSeq 2000. For repertoire sequencing, TCR beta CDR3 regions were amplified from RNA transcripts. HTBI primers and the Qiagen OneStep RT-PCR kit were used in a first-round RT-PCR, which was followed by a second-round multiplex PCR, size selection and purification. Clones were called with MiXCR by TCRdb after fastp trimmed the public reads at Q25, and only in-frame beta chains were retained. Every distinct CDR3 protein forms one entry, paired with its most common genes and DNA. Across this sample there are about 480,000 distinct CDR3 sequences, with 13% to 15% seen only once. The ten largest clonotypes hold approximately 9.8% of the sample. Sequencing was performed on blood. Receptors were obtained from a woman aged 25 to 39 with Graves' ophthalmopathy. Donor details come from another sample of the same person, matched by shared clones.

This clonotype showed up just a few times. The genes are TRBV11-2 and TRBJ2-3, with 9 bases identical to TRBD2. Germline trimming cut 3 bases from V and 4 bases from J; bases unmatched to any gene: 5. The germline CDR1 and CDR2 sequences are SGHAT and FQNNGV. The CDR3 is made up of 15 amino acids. The CDR3 DNA reads TGTGCCAGCAGCTTGACTAGCGGTGGGGCAGATACGCAGTATTTT. Its translation: CASSLTSGGADTQYF.

This clonotype was seen just once. This rearrangement joins TRBV6-1 to TRBJ1-1; D perhaps matches TRBD1 (6 bases). The CDR3 totals 16 residues. Trimming pared 7 bases from V and 1 base from J, leaving 19 bases between. From germline, CDR1 is MNHNS and CDR2 SASEGT. The chain's CDR3 is CASNTHREAPNTEAFF. The CDR3 DNA follows: TGTGCCAGCAATACACACAGGGAAGCACCGAACACTGAAGCTTTCTTT.

This clonotype was recorded at least ten times. The J gene is TRBJ1-2, the V gene TRBV7-8, with D perhaps TRBD1 (5 bases). V lost 1 base and J lost 7, with 16 bases in between. Germline V lookup: CDR1 SGHVS, CDR2 FQNEAQ. The CDR3 has 15 amino acids. The CDR3 reads CASSLEAGGKGGYTF. CDR3 sequence (DNA): TGTGCCAGCAGCTTAGAGGCTGGGGGGAAGGGTGGCTACACCTTC. The variable domain in full, with the rest retrieved from reference TRBV7-8 and TRBJ1-2, is GAGVSQSPRYKVAKRGQDVALRCDPISGHVSLFWYQQALGQGPEFLTYFQNEAQLDKSGLPSDRFFAERPEGSVSTLKIQRTQQEDSAVYLCASSLEAGGKGGYTFGSGTRLTVV.

In its sample, this clonotype was seen many times. The V and J genes are TRBV12-3 or TRBV12-4 and TRBJ1-2; D is unclear. The CDR3 covers 16 residues. Trimming took 6 bases from V and 1 from J, leaving 18 bases between them. CDR3 residues: CASSRLPPEYNYGYTF. The CDR3 coding sequence is TGTGCCAGCAGCCGGTTGCCCCCGGAATATAACTATGGCTACACCTTC.

The table lists this clonotype with many counts. The chain is built from TRBV11-2 and TRBJ1-2; D unclear. V lost 5 bases and J lost 6, with 13 bases in between. This CDR3 is built from 13 residues. Looked up from germline, CDR1 is SGHAT and CDR2 is FQNNGV. The CDR3 sequence is CASSAREKHGYTF. CDR3 nucleotide sequence: TGTGCCAGCAGCGCCCGGGAGAAGCATGGCTACACCTTC.

Many counts were recorded for this clonotype. The chain is built from TRBV7-2 and TRBJ1-5; possible D gene TRBD1, 5 bases. In germline, CDR1 is SGHTA, CDR2 FQGNSA. Trimming removed 5 bases from V and 7 bases from J, with 18 bases in between. This CDR3 contains 15 residues. CDR3 coding DNA: TGTGCCAGCAGCATGGCGGGCAGGGTGGGCCAGCCCCAGCATTTT. This encodes CASSMAGRVGQPQHF.

This clonotype showed up many times. The chain recombines TRBV10-2 with TRBJ1-5, with D perhaps TRBD1 (5 bases). V was trimmed by 4 bases and J by 4 bases, leaving 8 bases between them. Looked up from germline, CDR1 is WSHSY and CDR2 is SAAADI. There are 13 residues in the CDR3. CDR3 region: CASSGTTNQPQHF. In nucleotides, the CDR3 is TGCGCCAGCAGTGGGACAACGAATCAGCCCCAGCATTTT.

This chain links TRBV7-2 with TRBJ1-2; 7 nucleotides agree with TRBD1. Germline V lookup: CDR1 SGHTA, CDR2 FQGNSA. The CDR3 has 14 amino acids. V lost 7 bases and J lost 4; bases outside the gene matches: 9. The CDR3 here is CASTRQGMVYGYTF. For the CDR3, the DNA is TGTGCCAGCACCCGACAGGGAATGGTCTATGGCTACACCTTC.

Only a few counts were recorded for this clonotype. The CDR3 here is CSARPGQGRYEQYF. DNA for the CDR3: TGCAGTGCTAGACCAGGACAGGGACGCTACGAGCAGTACTTC. The chain combines TRBV20-1 with TRBJ2-7, with TRBD1 identical over 8 bases. The J segment lost 3 bases and the V segment lost 2 bases, leaving 6 bases of the junction unmatched. This CDR3 comprises 14 residues. From germline, CDR1 is DFQATT and CDR2 SNEGSKA (reference sequence).

The table lists this clonotype with many counts. The rearrangement joins TRBV9 to TRBJ2-5; TRBD2 aligns across 7 bases. This CDR3 spans 13 amino acids. J gave up 5 bases and V 3 bases, and 4 bases lay outside the gene matches. CDR1 and CDR2 (germline): SGDLS, YYNGEE. CDR3: CASSASGGETQYF. CDR3 DNA: TGTGCCAGCAGCGCTAGCGGCGGTGAGACCCAGTACTTC.